These 21 T cell receptor beta chains were all obtained from the same sample, sequenced in a study of graft-versus-host responses after intestinal transplantation. Measured with immunoSEQ multiplex PCR; TCRdb has only the in-frame clones, and not every one. The repertoire holds almost 55,000 clones, with more than 80% as singletons. Sequenced material: PBMCs, taken nearly 670 days after intestinal transplant. These receptors came from a human patient who received an intestinal transplant, so some T cells may come from the graft donor.

The rearrangement joins TRBV6-5 to TRBJ2-7; possibly TRBD2 for D (5 bases). The germline V gene has CDR1 MNHEY and CDR2 SVGAGI. There are 13 residues in the CDR3. V was shortened by 3 bases and J by 7 bases, with 13 bases between the two germline ends. The CDR3 spells CASSYLAPGEQYF. Written as DNA, the CDR3 is TGTGCCAGCAGTTATTTAGCGCCGGGAGAGCAGTACTTC.

The genes are TRBV11-2 and TRBJ2-3, with D unresolved. The CDR3 extends over 11 amino acids. Looked up from germline, CDR1 is SGHAT and CDR2 is FQNNGV. V was cut by 1 base and J by 4 bases, with 0 bases left in between. CDR3 in DNA: TGTGCCAGCAGCTTAGCAGATACGCAGTATTTT. This gives the protein CASSLADTQYF. Using reference TRBV11-2 and TRBJ2-3 for the parts outside the CDR3, the full variable domain is EAGVAQSPRYKIIEKRQSVAFWCNPISGHATLYWYQQILGQGPKLLIQFQNNGVVDDSQLPKDRFSAERLKGVDSTLKIQPAKLEDSAVYLCASSLADTQYFGPGTRLTVL.

The chain couples TRBV10-3 to TRBJ1-1, with D perhaps matching TRBD1 (5 bases). Germline CDR1 and CDR2: ENHRY and SYGVKD. Trimming removed 4 bases from V and 4 bases from J, with 10 bases in between. CDR3 size: 13 residues. This CDR3 reads CAISGGWPTEAFF. As DNA, the CDR3 is TGTGCCATCAGTGGGGGGTGGCCCACTGAAGCTTTCTTT.

The CDR3 coding sequence is TGCGCCAGCAGCCAAGACGGGACATCACTTGGCTACACCTTC. Residues: CASSQDGTSLGYTF. The chain joins TRBV4-1 to TRBJ1-2; weak D call: TRBD1 (6 bases). In germline, CDR1 is MGHRA, CDR2 YSYEKL. This CDR3 is 14 amino acids long. Between the trimmed V and J ends, which lost 0 bases and 7 bases, there was a span of 12 bases.

The chain recombines TRBV7-6 with TRBJ2-1; D is unresolved. CDR1 SGHVS and CDR2 FNYEAQ come from the germline V gene. This CDR3 is built from 11 residues. Trimming removed 3 bases at V and 6 bases at J, with 3 bases between. CDR3 amino acids: CASSFGNEQFF. DNA of the CDR3: TGTGCCAGCAGCTTCGGCAATGAGCAGTTCTTC.

The rearrangement joins TRBV4-1 to TRBJ1-6; D is possibly TRBD1 (5 bases). The CDR3 extends over 18 amino acids. The V end was cut by 6 bases, the J end by 7 bases, with 25 bases between. CDR1 and CDR2 from the germline V gene are MGHRA and YSYEKL. DNA of the CDR3: TGCGCCAGCAGGCCCGTCGGGGGGGTTGTTTTGGGAAATTCACCCCTCCACTTT. Its protein product is CASRPVGGVVLGNSPLHF.

The chain is built from TRBV10-3 and TRBJ2-2; tentative D call: TRBD1 (6 bases). Trimming stripped 4 bases from V and 5 bases from J, with 14 bases between. Germline assignment: CDR1 ENHRY and CDR2 SYGVKD. The CDR3 is made up of 15 amino acids. Written as DNA, the CDR3 is TGTGCCATCAGTGTCGGGACAAGAGGTACCGGGGAGCTGTTTTTT. Protein: CAISVGTRGTGELFF.

V usage is TRBV7-2 and J usage is TRBJ1-5; D not resolved. The CDR3 has 15 residues. V was cut by 3 bases and J by 4 bases, with 13 bases left in between. Germline CDR1 reads SGHTA; CDR2 reads FQGNSA. CDR3 region: CASSFNGFLNQPQHF. CDR3 in DNA: TGTGCCAGCAGCTTCAATGGGTTTCTTAATCAGCCCCAGCATTTT.

The V gene is TRBV9, the J gene TRBJ2-3; 10 bases agree with TRBD1. V gave up 1 base and J gave up 7 bases; unmatched junction bases: 15. The CDR3 contains 18 residues. Germline CDR1 reads SGDLS; CDR2 reads YYNGEE. The CDR3 reads CASSVNQSWDRGPNTQYF. The CDR3 DNA is TGTGCCAGCAGCGTAAATCAGTCTTGGGACAGGGGTCCGAATACGCAGTATTTT.

The V call is TRBV5-1, the J call TRBJ2-3; the match to TRBD2 covers 8 bases. J gave up 1 base and V 0 bases, and 1 base lay outside the gene matches. The germline CDR1 and CDR2 sequences are SGHRS and YFSETQ. CDR3 length: 15 residues. The CDR3 protein is CASSLVLAGTDTQYF. In DNA form, the CDR3 reads TGCGCCAGCAGCTTGGTACTAGCGGGCACAGATACGCAGTATTTT.

The J gene is TRBJ2-3, the V gene TRBV7-8, with a weak D call TRBD1 (6 bases). Germline CDR1 reads SGHVS; CDR2 reads FQNEAQ. The CDR3 is 13 residues long. Trimming cost V 1 base and J 5 bases, with 7 bases left between them. The CDR3: CASSLEGVDTQYF. CDR3 bases: TGTGCCAGCAGCTTAGAGGGGGTAGATACGCAGTATTTT.

The V and J genes are TRBV15 and TRBJ1-5; D gene uncertain. The CDR3 runs to 15 residues. Looked up from germline, CDR1 is LNHNV and CDR2 is YYDKDF (reference sequence). Deletions cut 5 bases from V and 0 bases from J, with 11 bases between. As DNA, the CDR3 is TGTGCCACCAGCCAGCAAAAATATAGCAATCAGCCCCAGCATTTT. This encodes CATSQQKYSNQPQHF.

The gene calls are TRBV2 and TRBJ1-1; no clear D. Deletions cut 5 bases from V and 5 bases from J, with 12 bases between. CDR3 length: 13 residues. Germline V gene sequence: CDR1 SNHLY, CDR2 FYNNEI. CDR3 region: CASSYEGTTEAFF. In DNA, the CDR3 is TGTGCCAGCAGTTATGAGGGAACTACTGAAGCTTTCTTT.

This clone showed up just once. This sequence joins TRBV18 and TRBJ1-2; D not resolved. This CDR3 region has 18 residues. Trimming cost V 1 base and J 4 bases, with 22 bases left between them. CDR1 and CDR2 from the germline V gene are KGHSH and LQKENI. CDR3 sequence: CASSPQVSRAGLPYGYTF. The CDR3 DNA reads as TGTGCCAGCTCACCACAAGTTAGTCGGGCAGGACTTCCCTATGGCTACACCTTC. Filled out from reference TRBV18 and TRBJ1-2, the complete variable domain reads NAGVMQNPRHLVRRRGQEARLRCSPMKGHSHVYWYRQLPEEGLKFMVYLQKENIIDESGMPKERFSAEFPKEGPSILRIQQVVRGDSAAYFCASSPQVSRAGLPYGYTFGSGTRLTVV.

V gene TRBV30 combines with J gene TRBJ2-1, with D perhaps matching TRBD2 (7 bases). Germline-derived CDR1 and CDR2 are GTSNPN and SVGIG (reference sequence). The CDR3 has 12 residues. The germline V and J ends were trimmed by 4 bases and 8 bases, with 12 bases remaining between them. The CDR3 loop reads CAWTGGRHEQFF. The CDR3 region has the DNA TGTGCCTGGACGGGGGGCCGGCATGAGCAGTTCTTC.

The table lists this clone with a count of one. The gene calls are TRBV27 and TRBJ1-6; TRBD1 agrees at 7 bases. Losses at the gene ends were 5 bases for V and 6 bases for J; bases not matched to a gene: 13. The germline gives CDR1 MNHEY, CDR2 SMNVEV (reference sequence). The CDR3 is made up of 17 amino acids. CDR3 sequence: CASSISNSGTVNSPLHF. In DNA, the CDR3 is TGTGCCAGCAGTATAAGTAATTCCGGGACAGTTAATTCACCCCTCCACTTT.

V is TRBV14 and J is TRBJ2-5, with unresolved D. Trimming pared 1 base from V and 5 bases from J, leaving 2 bases between. The CDR3 runs to 11 residues. The germline V gene has CDR1 SGHDN and CDR2 FVKESK. Written as DNA, the CDR3 is TGTGCCAGCAGCCAAGCGGAGACCCAGTACTTC. This sequence encodes CASSQAETQYF.

The CDR3 DNA is TGTGCCACCAGCGCACAGGGACTAGCATGGGAGACCCAGTACTTC. Protein: CATSAQGLAWETQYF. The V and J genes are TRBV15 and TRBJ2-5; TRBD2 aligns across 9 bases. Germline V lookup: CDR1 LNHNV, CDR2 YYDKDF (reference sequence). The CDR3 extends over 15 amino acids. V shed 5 bases, J shed 5 bases, and the junction held 9 bases outside the gene matches.

This clone counts as medium-sized. The chain uses TRBV9 and TRBJ1-6; 7 bases are shared with TRBD1. Trimming took 4 bases from V and 6 from J; bases not matched to a gene: 10. CDR1 SGDLS and CDR2 YYNGEE come from the germline V gene. The CDR3 length is 16 residues. CDR3 amino acids: CASSQAGDSFNSPLHF. The CDR3 bases are TGTGCCAGCAGCCAAGCCGGGGACAGCTTTAATTCACCCCTCCACTTT.

This chain joins TRBV12-5 and TRBJ2-6; D remains unclear. Trimming pared 8 bases from V and 0 bases from J, leaving 5 bases between. The CDR3 is made up of 13 amino acids. The germline V gene encodes CDR1 LGHNT and CDR2 FRNRAP. CDR3 sequence (DNA): TGTGCTAGTACCGGCTCTGGGGCCAACGTCCTGACTTTC. Amino acids: CASTGSGANVLTF.

The DNA of the CDR3 is TGTGCCAGCAGTCCGGCCCTCTCAGGGGGCAAGGGGTTCTTC. Its translation: CASSPALSGGKGFF. The chain carries TRBV27 and TRBJ2-1; TRBD1 aligns across 8 bases. This CDR3 contains 14 residues. Unmatched junction bases numbered 15, after V lost 5 bases and J lost 15 bases. Germline assignment: CDR1 MNHEY and CDR2 SMNVEV (reference sequence).